This passage covers 14 T cell receptor beta chains from one sample sequenced in a study of alternative splicing in chronic myeloid leukemia remission. Poly-A-selected mRNA from roughly 0.95 ug total RNA formed the libraries. TCRdb re-called the bulk RNA-seq reads and catalogs CDR3 proteins one per entry, DNA excluded. The table lists fewer than 900 distinct CDR3 sequences, 95% to 98% of them singletons. This sample's time point: chronic-phase CML before TKI therapy (screening/day 1). Here the sequenced sample was PBMCs or total blood leukocytes (not recorded which), taken at diagnosis. These receptors originate from an adult with chronic myeloid leukemia.

This chain uses TRBV5-4 with TRBJ2-1; the TCRdb D gene call, TRBD2, has no DNA to confirm it. The CDR3 runs to 18 residues. Germline CDR1 and CDR2: SGHNT and YYREEE (reference sequence). CDR3 in amino acids: CASRTGLAGVGSYNEQFF.

This sequence joins TRBV4-3 and TRBJ2-3; TCRdb lists TRBD2, though no DNA is available to test this call. CDR3 size: 17 residues. The V gene's germline CDR1 is LGHNA and CDR2 YSLEER. The CDR3 here is CASSQHGLAGVTDTQYF.

This chain links TRBV6-6 with TRBJ2-6; TCRdb lists TRBD2, though no DNA is available to test this call. CDR1 is MNHNY, CDR2 SVGAGI, per germline (reference sequence). The CDR3 is made up of 15 amino acids. CDR3: CASSYVGSGANVLTF.

The V call is TRBV5-1, the J call TRBJ1-2. This CDR3 contains 13 residues. Per the germline V gene, CDR1 is SGHRS and CDR2 is YFSETQ. CDR3 residues: CASSWDKSYGYTF.

The V call is TRBV12-3 or TRBV12-4, the J call TRBJ1-4. CDR3 length: 15 amino acids. The CDR3 loop reads CASSHMDDVNEKLFF.

The chain links TRBV7-9 to TRBJ1-2. CDR1 is SEHNR and CDR2 is FQNEAQ in the germline V gene (reference sequence). There are 14 residues in the CDR3. The CDR3 reads CASSLATQGYGYTF.

V usage is TRBV29-1 and J usage is TRBJ2-2; lacking DNA, the TRBD2 call made by TCRdb goes unchecked. The CDR3 is 17 amino acids. CDR1 is SQVTM and CDR2 is ANQGSEA in the germline V gene. The CDR3 loop is CSAYTYRENQLTGELFF.

The V and J genes are TRBV6-1 and TRBJ2-5. CDR3 length: 12 residues. CDR1 and CDR2 from the germline V gene are MNHNS and SASEGT. This CDR3 is CASARIQETQYF.

The chain combines TRBV4-1 with TRBJ1-1. Per germline, CDR1 MGHRA and CDR2 YSYEKL. CDR3 length: 15 residues. The CDR3: CASSQVGQGNTEAFF.

The chain carries TRBV3-1 and TRBJ2-1; TCRdb calls TRBD1, which cannot be checked without DNA. The CDR3 consists of 12 residues. Germline CDR1 and CDR2: LGHDT and YNNKEL (reference sequence). CDR3 sequence reads: CASSQTGNEQFF.

This chain links TRBV20-1 with TRBJ2-1; with no DNA, the TCRdb D assignment of TRBD2 cannot be verified. The CDR3 length is 15 residues. Germline V CDR1 and CDR2: DFQATT, SNEGSKA (reference sequence). The CDR3 sequence is CSARGGRAFYNEQFF.

This clonotype was observed a single time. The chain links TRBV5-1 to TRBJ1-1. Germline CDR1 and CDR2: SGHRS and YFSETQ. CDR3 size: 14 residues. Here the CDR3 reads CASSLEQANTEAFF.

The chain couples TRBV4-1 to TRBJ2-7; lacking DNA, the TRBD2 call made by TCRdb goes unchecked. CDR3 length: 15 residues. Germline lookup yields CDR1 MGHRA and CDR2 YSYEKL. The CDR3 sequence is CASSQDRTSGIEQYF.

The rearrangement links TRBV6-2 or TRBV6-3 to TRBJ2-3; as DNA is missing, the TRBD1 call by TCRdb cannot be tested. CDR1 is MNHEY and CDR2 is SVGEGT in the germline V gene. This CDR3 is 13 amino acids long. The CDR3 sequence is CASSYMGQGTQYF.